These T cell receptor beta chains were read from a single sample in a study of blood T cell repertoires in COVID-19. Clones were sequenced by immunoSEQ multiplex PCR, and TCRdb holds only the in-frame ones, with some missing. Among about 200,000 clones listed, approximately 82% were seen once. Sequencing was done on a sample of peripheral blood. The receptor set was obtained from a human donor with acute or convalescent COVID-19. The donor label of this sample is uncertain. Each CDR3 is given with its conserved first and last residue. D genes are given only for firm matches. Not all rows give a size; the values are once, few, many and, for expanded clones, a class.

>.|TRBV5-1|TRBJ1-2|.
CASSLDQAAGYTF
TGCGCCAGCAGCTTGGACCAGGCTGCCGGCTACACCTTC
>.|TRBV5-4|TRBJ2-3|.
CASSLEIGADTQYF
TGTGCCAGCAGCTTGGAGATAGGGGCAGATACGCAGTATTTT
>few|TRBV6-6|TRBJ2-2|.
CASSSPSWTGELFF
TGTGCCAGCAGTTCCCCTAGCTGGACCGGGGAGCTGTTTTTT
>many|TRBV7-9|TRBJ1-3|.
CASSLEAVGNTIYF
TGTGCCAGCAGCCTTGAGGCAGTTGGAAACACCATATATTTT
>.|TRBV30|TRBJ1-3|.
CAWSPSFISSGNTIYF
TGTGCCTGGAGTCCATCCTTTATCAGCTCTGGAAACACCATATATTTT
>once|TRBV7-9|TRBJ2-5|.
CASSLALGSGSETQYF
TGTGCCAGCAGCTTAGCGCTAGGCTCCGGGTCGGAGACCCAGTACTTC
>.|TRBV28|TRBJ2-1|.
CASRSSNDEQFF
TGTGCCAGCAGGAGTTCTAACGATGAGCAGTTCTTC
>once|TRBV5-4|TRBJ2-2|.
CASSLRETGELFF
TGTGCCAGCAGCTTGCGGGAGACCGGGGAGCTGTTTTTT
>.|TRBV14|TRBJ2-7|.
CASSQEFGGSYEQYF
TGTGCCAGCAGCCAAGAGTTTGGAGGGAGCTACGAGCAGTACTTC
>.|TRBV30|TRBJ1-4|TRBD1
CAWSLKGAGEKLFF
TGTGCCTGGAGCCTAAAGGGGGCAGGGGAAAAACTGTTTTTT
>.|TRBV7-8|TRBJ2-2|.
CASSYSGTNTGELFF
TGTGCCAGCAGCTATAGCGGAACGAACACCGGGGAGCTGTTTTTT
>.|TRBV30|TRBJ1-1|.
CAWSVRSGLETFF
TGTGCCTGGAGTGTAAGAAGCGGCTTGGAGACTTTCTTT
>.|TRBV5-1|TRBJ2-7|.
CASSLGAQGPYEQYF
TGCGCCAGCAGCTTGGGTGCGCAGGGCCCCTACGAGCAGTACTTC
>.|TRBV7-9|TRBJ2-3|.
CASSYPLGGTDTQYF
TGTGCCAGCAGCTACCCCCTAGGGGGCACAGATACGCAGTATTTT
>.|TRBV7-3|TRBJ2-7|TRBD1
CASSLARGREQYF
TGTGCCAGCAGCTTGGCCAGGGGGCGCGAGCAGTACTTC
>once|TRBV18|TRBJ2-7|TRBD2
CASSASPREAGAYEQYF
TGTGCCAGCTCAGCAAGCCCTCGGGAGGCTGGGGCTTACGAGCAGTACTTC
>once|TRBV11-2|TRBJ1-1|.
CASSLDSTNTEAFF
TGTGCCAGCAGCTTGGACAGCACGAACACTGAAGCTTTCTTT
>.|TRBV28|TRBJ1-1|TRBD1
CASKGQGVIEAFF
TGTGCCAGCAAAGGACAGGGCGTCATTGAAGCTTTCTTT
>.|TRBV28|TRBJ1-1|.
CASSLGGGPTHEAFF
TGTGCCAGCAGTTTAGGCGGAGGCCCAACCCATGAAGCTTTCTTT
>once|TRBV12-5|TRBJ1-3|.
CASGLVQVSGNTIYF
TGTGCTAGTGGTTTGGTACAGGTCTCTGGAAACACCATATATTTT